The count of the clone carrying this TCR beta chain is one. This sample is drawn from a study of blood T cell repertoires in COVID-19. The CDR3 has 14 residues. V was shortened by 7 bases and J by 2 bases, with 10 bases between the two germline ends. The germline V gene encodes CDR1 SGHRS and CDR2 YFSETQ. Per the original data handling: Using reference gene primer amplification, nucleated cell counts were estimated. Libraries were prepared by immunoSEQ multiplex PCR; TCRdb keeps only in-frame clonotypes and omits some of them. V and J calls and clone size are given by that table; D and trimming were obtained from the DNA. The sample lists some 44,000 clones, approximately 86% occurring once.

The clonotype comes from a man aged 60 to 75 with active COVID-19. The sequenced sample was peripheral blood. The J gene is TRBJ2-6, the V gene TRBV5-1; D is perhaps TRBD1 (5 bases). This CDR3 reads CASLEGAGANVLTF. CDR3 sequence (DNA): TGCGCCAGCCTCGAAGGGGCTGGGGCCAACGTCCTGACTTTC.